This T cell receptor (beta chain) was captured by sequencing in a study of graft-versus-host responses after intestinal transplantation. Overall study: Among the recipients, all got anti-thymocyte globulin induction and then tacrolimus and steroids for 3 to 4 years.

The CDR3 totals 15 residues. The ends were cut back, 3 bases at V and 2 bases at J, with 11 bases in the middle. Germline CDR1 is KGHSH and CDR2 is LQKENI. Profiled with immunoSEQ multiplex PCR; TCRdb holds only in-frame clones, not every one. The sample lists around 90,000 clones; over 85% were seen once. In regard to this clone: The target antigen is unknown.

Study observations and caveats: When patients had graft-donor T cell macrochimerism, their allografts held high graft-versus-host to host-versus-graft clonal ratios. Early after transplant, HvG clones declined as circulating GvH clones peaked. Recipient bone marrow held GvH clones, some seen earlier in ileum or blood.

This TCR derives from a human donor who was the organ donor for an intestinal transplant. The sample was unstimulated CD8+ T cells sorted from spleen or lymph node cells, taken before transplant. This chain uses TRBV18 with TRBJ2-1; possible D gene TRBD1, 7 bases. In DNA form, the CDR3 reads TGTGCCAGCTCACCCTGGAGGGGGCCCTACAATGAGCAGTTCTTC. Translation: CASSPWRGPYNEQFF.